The text below deals with one TCR beta chain. This record belongs to a study of blood T cell repertoires in COVID-19. Study details: Some COVID-19 samples were acute and others convalescent; all came from the United States, Italy and Spain. Nucleic acid was either cDNA or gDNA, and it came from T cells, B-cell-depleted T cells, or PBMCs.

The germline V gene encodes CDR1 MNHEY and CDR2 SVGEGT. The CDR3 runs to 14 residues. The germline V and J ends were trimmed by 0 bases and 0 bases, with 6 bases remaining between them. The table came from immunoSEQ multiplex PCR; TCRdb's copy has only in-frame clones and leaves some out. The sample lists about 110,000 clones, roughly two thirds seen once, with about 5.9% in the top ten. This chain uses TRBV6-2 or TRBV6-3 with TRBJ2-7; D remains ambiguous. This TCR was sampled from an elderly man with acute or convalescent COVID-19. Specimen: peripheral blood. CDR3 region: CASSYSHNSYEQYF. The DNA of the CDR3 is TGTGCCAGCAGTTACTCACACAACTCCTACGAGCAGTACTTC.